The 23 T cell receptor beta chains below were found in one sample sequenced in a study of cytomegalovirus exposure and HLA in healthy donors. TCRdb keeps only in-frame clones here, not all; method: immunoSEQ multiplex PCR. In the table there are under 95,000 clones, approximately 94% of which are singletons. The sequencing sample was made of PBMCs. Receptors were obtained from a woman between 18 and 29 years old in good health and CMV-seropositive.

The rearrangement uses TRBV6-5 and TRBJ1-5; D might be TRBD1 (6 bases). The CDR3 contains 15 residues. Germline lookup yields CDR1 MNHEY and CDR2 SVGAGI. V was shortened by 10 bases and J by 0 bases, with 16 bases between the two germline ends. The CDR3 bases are TGTGCCATCGGTAGGGACACGAATAGCAATCAGCCCCAGCATTTT. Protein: CAIGRDTNSNQPQHF.

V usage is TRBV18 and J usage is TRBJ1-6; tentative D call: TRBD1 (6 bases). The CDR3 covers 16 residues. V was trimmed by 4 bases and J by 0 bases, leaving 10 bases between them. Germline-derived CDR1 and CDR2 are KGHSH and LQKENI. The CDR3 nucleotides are TGTGCCAGCTCACGGGACACGAGCTCCTATAATTCACCCCTCCACTTT. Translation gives CASSRDTSSYNSPLHF.

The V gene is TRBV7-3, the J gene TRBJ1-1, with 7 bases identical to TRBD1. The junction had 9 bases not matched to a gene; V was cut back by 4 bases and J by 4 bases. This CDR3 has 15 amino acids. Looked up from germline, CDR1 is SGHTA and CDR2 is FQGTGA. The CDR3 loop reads CASSSGTVMGTEAFF. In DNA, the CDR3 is TGTGCCAGCAGCTCCGGGACAGTTATGGGCACTGAAGCTTTCTTT.

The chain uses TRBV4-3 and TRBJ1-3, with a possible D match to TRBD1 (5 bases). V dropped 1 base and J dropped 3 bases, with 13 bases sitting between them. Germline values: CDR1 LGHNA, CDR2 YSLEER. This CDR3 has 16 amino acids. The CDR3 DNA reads TGCGCCAGCAGCCAAGTCCAGGGTGCACGTGGAAACACCATATATTTT. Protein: CASSQVQGARGNTIYF.

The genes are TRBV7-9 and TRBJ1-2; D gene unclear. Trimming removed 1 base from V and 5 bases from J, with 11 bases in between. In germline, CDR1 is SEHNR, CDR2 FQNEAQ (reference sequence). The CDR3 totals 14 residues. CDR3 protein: CASSLGGAEYGYTF. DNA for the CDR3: TGTGCCAGCAGCTTAGGCGGCGCGGAGTATGGCTACACCTTC.

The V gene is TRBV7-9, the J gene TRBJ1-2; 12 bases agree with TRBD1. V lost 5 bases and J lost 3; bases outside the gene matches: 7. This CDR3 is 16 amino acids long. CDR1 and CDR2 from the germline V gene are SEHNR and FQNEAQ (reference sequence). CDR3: CASSERDRGLHYGYTF. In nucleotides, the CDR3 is TGTGCCAGCAGCGAGAGGGACAGGGGGCTTCACTATGGCTACACCTTC.

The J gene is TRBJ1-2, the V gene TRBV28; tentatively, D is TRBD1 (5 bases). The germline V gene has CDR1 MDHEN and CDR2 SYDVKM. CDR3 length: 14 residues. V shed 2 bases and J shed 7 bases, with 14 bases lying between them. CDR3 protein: CASSLDSPIGGYTF. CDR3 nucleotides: TGTGCCAGCAGTTTAGACAGCCCAATCGGTGGCTACACCTTC.

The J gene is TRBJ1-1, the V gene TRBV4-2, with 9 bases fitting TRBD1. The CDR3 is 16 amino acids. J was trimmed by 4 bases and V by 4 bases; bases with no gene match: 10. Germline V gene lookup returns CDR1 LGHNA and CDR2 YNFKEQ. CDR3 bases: TGTGCCAGCAGCCCACAAATAACAGGGGGCTCCACTGAAGCTTTCTTT. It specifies CASSPQITGGSTEAFF.

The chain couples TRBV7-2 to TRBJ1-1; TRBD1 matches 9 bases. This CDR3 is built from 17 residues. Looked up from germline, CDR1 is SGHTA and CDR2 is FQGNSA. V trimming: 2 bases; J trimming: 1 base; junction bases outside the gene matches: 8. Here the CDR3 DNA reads TGTGCCAGCAGCTTATGGGGGACAGGGTACGGGAACACTGAAGCTTTCTTT. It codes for CASSLWGTGYGNTEAFF. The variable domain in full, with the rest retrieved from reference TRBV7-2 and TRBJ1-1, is GAGVSQSPSNKVTEKGKDVELRCDPISGHTALYWYRQSLGQGLEFLIYFQGNSAPDKSGLPSDRFSAERTGGSVSTLTIQRTQQEDSAVYLCASSLWGTGYGNTEAFFGQGTRLTVV.

The CDR3 loop reads CASSVDRDTGELFF. CDR3 bases: TGTGCCAGCAGCGTAGACAGGGACACCGGGGAGCTGTTTTTT. The genes are TRBV7-7 and TRBJ2-2; TRBD1 matches 7 bases. There are 14 residues in the CDR3. After removal of 5 bases from V and 3 bases from J, the junction contained 3 bases not matched to a gene. In germline, CDR1 is SSHAT, CDR2 FNYEAQ (reference sequence).

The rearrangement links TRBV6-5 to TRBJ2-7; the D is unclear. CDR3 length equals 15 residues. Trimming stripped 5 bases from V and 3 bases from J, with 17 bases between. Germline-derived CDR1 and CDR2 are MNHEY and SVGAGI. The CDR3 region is CASSPGATRNYEQYF. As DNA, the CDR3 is TGTGCCAGCAGTCCAGGCGCAACACGAAACTACGAGCAGTACTTC.

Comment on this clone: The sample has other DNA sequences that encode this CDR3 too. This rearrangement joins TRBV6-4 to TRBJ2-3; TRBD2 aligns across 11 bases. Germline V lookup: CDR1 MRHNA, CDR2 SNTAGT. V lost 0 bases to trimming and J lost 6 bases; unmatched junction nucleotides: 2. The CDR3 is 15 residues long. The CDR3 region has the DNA TGTGCCAGCAGTGACTCTAGCGGGGGGGCTGATACGCAGTATTTT. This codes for CASSDSSGGADTQYF.

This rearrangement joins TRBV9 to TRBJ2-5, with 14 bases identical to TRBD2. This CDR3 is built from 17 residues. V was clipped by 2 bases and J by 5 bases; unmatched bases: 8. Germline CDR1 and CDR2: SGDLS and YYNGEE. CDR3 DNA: TGTGCCAGCAGCGTGGGACTAGCGGGGGCCCGAGACGAGACCCAGTACTTC. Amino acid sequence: CASSVGLAGARDETQYF.

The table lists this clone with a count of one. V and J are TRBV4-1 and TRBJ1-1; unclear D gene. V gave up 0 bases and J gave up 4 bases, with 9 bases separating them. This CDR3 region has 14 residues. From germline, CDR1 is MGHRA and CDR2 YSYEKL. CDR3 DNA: TGCGCCAGCAGCCAAGATAGTAGCCGCACTGAAGCTTTCTTT. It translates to CASSQDSSRTEAFF.

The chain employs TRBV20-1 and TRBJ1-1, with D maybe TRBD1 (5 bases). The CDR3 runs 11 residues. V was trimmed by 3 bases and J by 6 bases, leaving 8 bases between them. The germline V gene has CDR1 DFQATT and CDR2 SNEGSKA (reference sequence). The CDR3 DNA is TGCAGTGCTAGGCTAGGGGCTGAAGCTTTCTTT. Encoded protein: CSARLGAEAFF.

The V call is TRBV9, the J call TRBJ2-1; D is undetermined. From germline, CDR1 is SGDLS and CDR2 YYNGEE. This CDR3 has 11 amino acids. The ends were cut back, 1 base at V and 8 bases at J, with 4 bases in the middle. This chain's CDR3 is CASSVSDEQFF. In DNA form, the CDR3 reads TGTGCCAGCAGCGTAAGCGATGAGCAGTTCTTC.

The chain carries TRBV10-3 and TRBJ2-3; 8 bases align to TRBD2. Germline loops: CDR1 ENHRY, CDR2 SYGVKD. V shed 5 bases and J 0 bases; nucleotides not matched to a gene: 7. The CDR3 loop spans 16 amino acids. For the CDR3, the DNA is TGTGCCATCAGTCCTTATAGCGGGGTTAGCACAGATACGCAGTATTTT. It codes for CAISPYSGVSTDTQYF.

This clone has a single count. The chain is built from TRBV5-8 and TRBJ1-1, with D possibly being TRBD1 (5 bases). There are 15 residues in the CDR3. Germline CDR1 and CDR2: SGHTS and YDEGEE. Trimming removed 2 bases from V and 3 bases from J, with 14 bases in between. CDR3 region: CASSFETLGDTEAFF. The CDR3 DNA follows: TGTGCCAGCAGCTTCGAGACTCTAGGGGACACTGAAGCTTTCTTT.

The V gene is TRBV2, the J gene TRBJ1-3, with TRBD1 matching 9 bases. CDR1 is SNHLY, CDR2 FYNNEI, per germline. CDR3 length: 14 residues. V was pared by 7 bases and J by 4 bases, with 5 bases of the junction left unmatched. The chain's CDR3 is CASTGTGPGNTIYF. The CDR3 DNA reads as TGTGCCAGCACAGGGACAGGGCCGGGAAACACCATATATTTT.

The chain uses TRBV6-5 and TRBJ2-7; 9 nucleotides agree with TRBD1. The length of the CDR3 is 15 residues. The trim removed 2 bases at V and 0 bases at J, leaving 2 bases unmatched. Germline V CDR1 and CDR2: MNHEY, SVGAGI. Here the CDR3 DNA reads TGTGCCAGCAGTTACGGGACAGGGAGCTCCTACGAGCAGTACTTC. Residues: CASSYGTGSSYEQYF.

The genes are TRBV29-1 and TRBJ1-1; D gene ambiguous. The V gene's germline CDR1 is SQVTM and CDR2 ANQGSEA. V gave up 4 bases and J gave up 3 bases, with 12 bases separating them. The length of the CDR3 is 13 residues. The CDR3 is CSVGTQSYTEAFF. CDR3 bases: TGCAGCGTTGGTACTCAATCCTACACTGAAGCTTTCTTT.

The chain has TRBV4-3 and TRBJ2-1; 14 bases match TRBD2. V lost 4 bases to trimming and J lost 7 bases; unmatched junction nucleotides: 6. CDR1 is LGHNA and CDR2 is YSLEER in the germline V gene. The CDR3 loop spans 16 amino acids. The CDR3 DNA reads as TGCGCCAGCAGCCCAAGACTAGCGGGAGGGAAGAATGAGCAGTTCTTC. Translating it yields CASSPRLAGGKNEQFF.

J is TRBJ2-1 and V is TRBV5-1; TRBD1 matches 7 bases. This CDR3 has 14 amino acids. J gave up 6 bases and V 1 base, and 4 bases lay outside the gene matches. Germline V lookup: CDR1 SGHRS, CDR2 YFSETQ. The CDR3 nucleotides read TGCGCCAGCAGCTTGAGGGGGCGTATCAATGAGCAGTTCTTC. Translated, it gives CASSLRGRINEQFF.